This is a list of T cell receptor beta chains from one sample in a study of T cell responses to AZD1222 COVID-19 vaccine. Sequencing used immunoSEQ multiplex PCR; TCRdb keeps in-frame clones, though not all of them. The table lists roughly 100,000 clones, about 89% of them singletons. The source material was peripheral blood, sampled 28 days after the second dose of the MenACWY control vaccine. Source of these receptors: an adult who received the MenACWY meningococcal vaccine as a control. The CDR3 runs from the conserved cysteine through the conserved F or W. The order of the fields is clone size, D gene, V gene, J gene, CDR3 DNA, CDR3 protein. The D gene is left open where the match is weak. For some rows the clone size is stated as once, few or many, or as a class when expanded; others skip it.

clone size: .; D gene: .; V gene: TRBV9; J gene: TRBJ1-5; CDR3 DNA: TGTGCCAGCAGCGCGACGCCGTCTCAGCCCCAGCATTTT; CDR3 protein: CASSATPSQPQHF
clone size: .; D gene: .; V gene: TRBV19; J gene: TRBJ1-2; CDR3 DNA: TGTGCCAGCAGACAGAATCCTCATGGCTACACCTTC; CDR3 protein: CASRQNPHGYTF
clone size: .; D gene: .; V gene: TRBV3-1/TRBV3-2; J gene: TRBJ1-1; CDR3 DNA: TGTGCCAGCAGCCAAGGGGGGTCTCCGAACACTGAAGCTTTCTTT; CDR3 protein: CASSQGGSPNTEAFF
clone size: once; D gene: .; V gene: TRBV27; J gene: TRBJ2-2; CDR3 DNA: TGTGCCAGCGCGACCACCGGGGAGCTGTTTTTT; CDR3 protein: CASATTGELFF
clone size: .; D gene: TRBD1; V gene: TRBV28; J gene: TRBJ2-1; CDR3 DNA: TGTGCCAGCATTCGGGACAGGGATTTGAATGAGCAGTTCTTC; CDR3 protein: CASIRDRDLNEQFF
clone size: .; D gene: TRBD1; V gene: TRBV6-5; J gene: TRBJ1-2; CDR3 DNA: TGTGCCAGCAGTTACTCGACAGGGACCGGCTACACCTTC; CDR3 protein: CASSYSTGTGYTF
clone size: .; D gene: TRBD2; V gene: TRBV19; J gene: TRBJ2-7; CDR3 DNA: TGTGCCAGTAGTAGGGAGGGGTTCCAGTACGAGCAGTACTTC; CDR3 protein: CASSREGFQYEQYF
clone size: .; D gene: TRBD1; V gene: TRBV18; J gene: TRBJ1-1; CDR3 DNA: TGTGCCAGCTCACCACCGAGGGGGCAAGGGAACACTGAAGCTTTCTTT; CDR3 protein: CASSPPRGQGNTEAFF
clone size: once; D gene: .; V gene: TRBV7-9; J gene: TRBJ2-7; CDR3 DNA: TGTGCCAGCAGCGAGGGGACCTCGGGGGAGCAGTACTTC; CDR3 protein: CASSEGTSGEQYF
clone size: .; D gene: .; V gene: TRBV5-1; J gene: TRBJ2-3; CDR3 DNA: TGCGCCAGCAAAGGGAAGGGGGGAGTGACAGATACGCAGTATTTT; CDR3 protein: CASKGKGGVTDTQYF
clone size: .; D gene: .; V gene: TRBV27; J gene: TRBJ1-5; CDR3 DNA: TGTGCCAGCAGTTTCCGCAGGGCCGATCAGCCCCAGCATTTT; CDR3 protein: CASSFRRADQPQHF
clone size: .; D gene: .; V gene: TRBV4-2; J gene: TRBJ2-4; CDR3 DNA: TGTGCCAGCAGCCAAGATCTAGGGTCCCAAGTCATTCAGTACTTC; CDR3 protein: CASSQDLGSQVIQYF
clone size: .; D gene: .; V gene: TRBV20-1; J gene: TRBJ2-7; CDR3 DNA: TGCAGTGCTAGTCAAACTGGCTACGAGCAGTACTTC; CDR3 protein: CSASQTGYEQYF
clone size: .; D gene: .; V gene: TRBV6-1; J gene: TRBJ1-5; CDR3 DNA: TGTGCCAGCAGTGTTCAGGTCGGGGATAGCAATCAGCCCCAGCATTTT; CDR3 protein: CASSVQVGDSNQPQHF
clone size: .; D gene: .; V gene: TRBV19; J gene: TRBJ2-2; CDR3 DNA: TGTGCCAGTATAGCCAGGGCGTACACCGGGGAGCTGTTTTTT; CDR3 protein: CASIARAYTGELFF
clone size: .; D gene: TRBD1; V gene: TRBV28; J gene: TRBJ2-7; CDR3 DNA: TGTGCCAGCACCCTCCGGGACAGGGGGCTCGAGCAGTACTTC; CDR3 protein: CASTLRDRGLEQYF
clone size: .; D gene: .; V gene: TRBV5-4; J gene: TRBJ2-7; CDR3 DNA: TGTGCCAGCAGCTCGCCGGGAGCGGCTGGCTACGAGCAGTACTTC; CDR3 protein: CASSSPGAAGYEQYF
clone size: .; D gene: TRBD1; V gene: TRBV6-2/TRBV6-3; J gene: TRBJ1-5; CDR3 DNA: TGTGCCAGCAGTTACGGGGGGACAGCTCGTAATCAGCCCCAGCATTTT; CDR3 protein: CASSYGGTARNQPQHF
clone size: .; D gene: .; V gene: TRBV4-3; J gene: TRBJ2-2; CDR3 DNA: TGCGCCAGCAGCCAAGCCTCCGGGACACCCACCGGGGAGCTGTTTTTT; CDR3 protein: CASSQASGTPTGELFF
clone size: .; D gene: TRBD2; V gene: TRBV7-2; J gene: TRBJ2-1; CDR3 DNA: TGTGCCAGCAGCCCCCGCTACGCGGGGGGGGACAATGAGCAGTTCTTC; CDR3 protein: CASSPRYAGGDNEQFF
clone size: .; D gene: .; V gene: TRBV7-9; J gene: TRBJ1-1; CDR3 DNA: TGTGCCAGCAGCTCAACAGACAGTGCGGCTTTCTTT; CDR3 protein: CASSSTDSAAFF
clone size: once; D gene: .; V gene: TRBV28; J gene: TRBJ2-7; CDR3 DNA: TGTGCCAGCAGGGATACGACAGGACTCTCCTACGAGCAGTACTTC; CDR3 protein: CASRDTTGLSYEQYF
clone size: few; D gene: .; V gene: TRBV27; J gene: TRBJ2-3; CDR3 DNA: TGTGCCAGCAGTTTCCGGACAGGGAGGGTGGGTAATACGCAGTATTTT; CDR3 protein: CASSFRTGRVGNTQYF
clone size: once; D gene: .; V gene: TRBV19; J gene: TRBJ2-7; CDR3 DNA: TGTGCCAGTAGTACCTTGGACAAAACCTACGAGCAGTACTTC; CDR3 protein: CASSTLDKTYEQYF
clone size: once; D gene: TRBD2; V gene: TRBV7-6; J gene: TRBJ2-3; CDR3 DNA: TGTGCCAGCAGCATACGCAGCGCGGGGGACACAGATACGCAGTATTTT; CDR3 protein: CASSIRSAGDTDTQYF
clone size: once; D gene: .; V gene: TRBV5-1; J gene: TRBJ1-1; CDR3 DNA: TGCGCCAGCAGCCCGACTGGGAACACTGAAGCTTTCTTT; CDR3 protein: CASSPTGNTEAFF
clone size: .; D gene: TRBD1; V gene: TRBV12-3/TRBV12-4; J gene: TRBJ2-4; CDR3 DNA: TGTGCCAGCAGTTTGGGACAGGCGAGCATTCAGTACTTC; CDR3 protein: CASSLGQASIQYF
clone size: .; D gene: TRBD1; V gene: TRBV6-5; J gene: TRBJ2-7; CDR3 DNA: TGTGCCAGCAGAGACCGACAGGGGGCCTACGAGCAGTACTTC; CDR3 protein: CASRDRQGAYEQYF
clone size: .; D gene: TRBD1; V gene: TRBV9; J gene: TRBJ1-6; CDR3 DNA: TGTGCCAGCAGCGACCTACCGGGACAGGGAGATTCACCCCTCCACTTT; CDR3 protein: CASSDLPGQGDSPLHF
clone size: .; D gene: .; V gene: TRBV5-8; J gene: TRBJ2-4; CDR3 DNA: TGTGCCAGTCACCGGACGGGGGCCAAAAACATTCAGTACTTC; CDR3 protein: CASHRTGAKNIQYF
clone size: few; D gene: TRBD2; V gene: TRBV5-1; J gene: TRBJ2-7; CDR3 DNA: TGCGCCAGCCGGGGACTAGCGACCTCCTACGAGCAGTACTTC; CDR3 protein: CASRGLATSYEQYF
clone size: once; D gene: .; V gene: TRBV20-1; J gene: TRBJ2-1; CDR3 DNA: TGCAGTGCCGGGGCTTACAATGAGCAGTTCTTC; CDR3 protein: CSAGAYNEQFF
clone size: .; D gene: .; V gene: TRBV7-2; J gene: TRBJ1-5; CDR3 DNA: TGTGCCAGCGGGGTGGTGAGTAGCAATCAGCCCCAGCATTTT; CDR3 protein: CASGVVSSNQPQHF
clone size: .; D gene: .; V gene: TRBV9; J gene: TRBJ1-2; CDR3 DNA: TGTGCCAGCAGCGTAGTCGAGGGGGAAAACTATGGCTACACCTTC; CDR3 protein: CASSVVEGENYGYTF
clone size: .; D gene: TRBD1; V gene: TRBV7-8; J gene: TRBJ2-2; CDR3 DNA: TGTGCCAGCAGCTCGGGACAGGGGGACACCGGGGAGCTGTTTTTT; CDR3 protein: CASSSGQGDTGELFF
clone size: .; D gene: .; V gene: TRBV7-6; J gene: TRBJ1-1; CDR3 DNA: TGTGCCAGCAGCACAGCCTTTGTAGGTTTCTTT; CDR3 protein: CASSTAFVGFF
clone size: .; D gene: .; V gene: TRBV27; J gene: TRBJ1-4; CDR3 DNA: TGTGCCAGCAGTTTATCGTGGGGTATTAATGAAAAACTGTTTTTT; CDR3 protein: CASSLSWGINEKLFF
clone size: .; D gene: .; V gene: TRBV7-2; J gene: TRBJ1-5; CDR3 DNA: TGTGCCAGCAGCTTATCAGGGGATCAGCCCCAGCATTTT; CDR3 protein: CASSLSGDQPQHF
clone size: .; D gene: .; V gene: TRBV6-2/TRBV6-3; J gene: TRBJ1-5; CDR3 DNA: TGTGCCAGCAGTTACGACAGAGTACAGCATTTT; CDR3 protein: CASSYDRVQHF
clone size: .; D gene: TRBD2; V gene: TRBV2; J gene: TRBJ2-7; CDR3 DNA: TGTGCCAGCAGTCAACAGCGGGGGGGGTACGAGCAGTACTTC; CDR3 protein: CASSQQRGGYEQYF
clone size: .; D gene: TRBD1; V gene: TRBV4-1; J gene: TRBJ1-6; CDR3 DNA: TGCGCCAGCAGCCAGAGAGACAGGGAGGATTCACCCCTCCACTTT; CDR3 protein: CASSQRDREDSPLHF
clone size: .; D gene: TRBD2; V gene: TRBV7-2; J gene: TRBJ2-7; CDR3 DNA: TGTGCCAGCAGCTCGTGGGGGGGTGGCTCCTACGAGCAGTACTTC; CDR3 protein: CASSSWGGGSYEQYF
clone size: .; D gene: .; V gene: TRBV19; J gene: TRBJ2-1; CDR3 DNA: TGTGCCAGTAGTATACTAGCCAGTAATGAGCAGTTCTTC; CDR3 protein: CASSILASNEQFF
clone size: .; D gene: .; V gene: TRBV2; J gene: TRBJ2-5; CDR3 DNA: TGTGCCAGCAGTGTGGGGGGCGCCATCGTCGAGACCCAGTACTTC; CDR3 protein: CASSVGGAIVETQYF